The 17 T cell receptor beta chains listed next were all sequenced from one sample in a study of spatial heterogeneity in lung cancer. The time point: sample taken at primary tumor resection. Unsorted whole RNA from tumor, nontumor lung or frozen PBMC underwent sequencing. TCRdb itself ran the 5' RACE reads through MiXCR, one entry per CDR3 protein. In the table there are 9,500 to 12,000 distinct CDR3 sequences, approximately 6.8% of which are singletons. The sample consisted of PBMCs, taken at surgery. The receptors shown here come from a male donor with early-stage non-small cell lung cancer.

Concerning this clonotype: In a library made to pick up alpha chains, this beta chain is a stray read with a size that means little. This chain joins TRBV6-2 or TRBV6-3 and TRBJ1-5; D remains unclear. Looked up from germline, CDR1 is MNHEY and CDR2 is SVGEGT. The V end lost 7 bases, the J end lost 5 bases, and 15 bases lay between the germline ends. The CDR3 length is 14 residues. This chain's CDR3 is CASIKGGFDQPQHF. CDR3 nucleotides: TGTGCCAGCATCAAGGGAGGATTTGATCAGCCCCAGCATTTT.

This clonotype occurred many times. Since it is a stray read in a library aimed at alpha chains, this beta chain has a size that is not meaningful. The CDR3 region is CASSASWTGGSADTQYF. CDR3 sequence (DNA): TGTGCCAGCAGTGCCTCCTGGACAGGGGGTTCCGCAGATACGCAGTATTTT. This chain links TRBV2 with TRBJ2-3; 10 bases agree with TRBD1. J was trimmed by 4 bases and V by 4 bases; bases with no gene match: 11. There are 17 residues in the CDR3. Germline CDR1 is SNHLY and CDR2 is FYNNEI. The full variable domain, completed using reference TRBV2 and TRBJ2-3, is EPEVTQTPSHQVTQMGQEVILRCVPISNHLYFYWYRQILGQKVEFLVSFYNNEISEKSEIFDDQFSVERPDGSNFTLKIRSTKLEDSAMYFCASSASWTGGSADTQYFGPGTRLTVL.

This clonotype qualifies as medium-sized (0.01 to 0.1%). This beta chain slipped into a library made for alpha chains as a stray read, so its size is not meaningful. The chain employs TRBV29-1 and TRBJ2-1; D is perhaps TRBD2 (6 bases). The germline CDR1 and CDR2 sequences are SQVTM and ANQGSEA. The V end lost 3 bases, the J end lost 7 bases, and 13 bases lay between the germline ends. There are 13 residues in the CDR3. The CDR3 region is CSVDGSRWNEQFF. The CDR3 coding sequence is TGCAGCGTTGACGGGAGTAGGTGGAATGAGCAGTTCTTC.

Note on this clonotype: This beta chain came through as a stray read in a library set up for alpha chains, and its size says little. The chain carries TRBV28 and TRBJ1-5, with D hard to call. Per germline, CDR1 MDHEN and CDR2 SYDVKM. V was clipped by 6 bases and J by 4 bases, with 10 bases between them. There are 13 residues in the CDR3. CDR3 sequence reads: CASRSPLNQPQHF. CDR3 DNA: TGTGCCAGCAGAAGTCCTTTAAATCAGCCCCAGCATTTT.

In its sample, this clonotype is medium-sized (0.01 to 0.1%). This beta chain came through as a stray read in a library set up for alpha chains, and its size says little. This sequence joins TRBV6-6 and TRBJ2-7; 9 bases are a match to TRBD1. The V gene's germline CDR1 is MNHNY and CDR2 SVGAGI (reference sequence). Trimming removed 5 bases from V and 5 bases from J; junction bases left unmatched: 10. This CDR3 contains 15 residues. CDR3 protein: CASSAPGQGFDEQYF. The CDR3 DNA reads TGTGCCAGCAGTGCCCCGGGACAGGGTTTCGACGAGCAGTACTTC.

This clonotype came up many times. This beta chain turned up in a library designed for alpha chains; as an off-target read, its abundance says little. V is TRBV4-2 and J is TRBJ2-3, with 10 bases lining up with TRBD2. The V gene end was trimmed by 0 bases and the J gene end by 4 bases; junction bases not matched to a gene: 1. Germline V gene data show CDR1 as LGHNA and CDR2 as YNFKEQ. This CDR3 has 15 amino acids. CDR3 in amino acids: CASSQEAGGPDTQYF. The CDR3 DNA is TGTGCCAGCAGCCAAGAAGCGGGGGGGCCAGATACGCAGTATTTT.

With regard to this clonotype: This beta chain represents an off-target read in a library built for alpha chains; its size is of limited meaning. This sequence joins TRBV25-1 and TRBJ2-7, with TRBD2 identical over 8 bases. The CDR3 length is 15 residues. CDR1 is MGHDK, CDR2 SYGVNS, per germline. V shed 5 bases and J 4 bases; nucleotides not matched to a gene: 10. The CDR3 DNA is TGTGCCAGCAGTCCTCTCGGAAGCGGGAGATACGAGCAGTACTTC. Residues: CASSPLGSGRYEQYF.

Ten or more counts support this clonotype. Within a library made for alpha chains, this beta chain is off target, and its count is uninformative. The rearrangement links TRBV5-1 to TRBJ2-7; tentative D call: TRBD2 (5 bases). Trimming shortened V by 5 bases and J by 0 bases, and 9 bases separated the two germline ends. CDR3 size: 13 residues. Germline CDR1 is SGHRS and CDR2 is YFSETQ. The CDR3 bases are TGCGCCAGCAGTACGGGATCCTCCTACGAGCAGTACTTC. Translated: CASSTGSSYEQYF.

With respect to this clonotype: This beta chain is a stray read from a library made for alpha chains; its abundance is not meaningful. This sequence joins TRBV12-3 or TRBV12-4 and TRBJ2-7, with 9 bases identical to TRBD1. The CDR3 consists of 15 residues. V shed 8 bases, J shed 1 base, and the junction held 9 bases outside the gene matches. The CDR3 spells CASRPTGGFSYEQYF. Here the CDR3 DNA reads TGTGCCAGCCGACCGACAGGGGGATTTTCCTACGAGCAGTACTTC.

This clonotype is labeled medium-sized. This beta chain was picked up by a library intended for alpha chains and is off target, so its count carries little meaning. The chain employs TRBV3-1 and TRBJ2-4, with 7 positions matching TRBD2. CDR1 LGHDT and CDR2 YNNKEL come from the germline V gene (reference sequence). The CDR3 is 15 amino acids. Losses at the gene ends were 4 bases for V and 5 bases for J; bases not matched to a gene: 8. In nucleotides, the CDR3 is TGTGCCAGCAGCCTAGCGGGTACGGCCGAAAACATTCAGTACTTC. As protein: CASSLAGTAENIQYF.

In regard to this clonotype: Since the library was made to target alpha chains, this beta chain is a stray read and its abundance is not meaningful. The chain links TRBV28 to TRBJ2-7; possible D gene TRBD2, 6 bases. The V gene lost 4 bases and the J gene lost 5 bases, with 18 bases spanning the gap. CDR1 MDHEN and CDR2 SYDVKM come from the germline V gene. The CDR3 contains 15 residues. CDR3: CASSSPTSGSNEQYF. Written as DNA, the CDR3 is TGTGCCAGCAGTTCCCCGACGAGCGGGTCAAACGAGCAGTACTTC.

This clonotype was found many times. Found in a library prepared for alpha chains, this beta chain is an off-target read, and its abundance has little meaning. J is TRBJ1-5 and V is TRBV6-6; D is unclear. Per germline, CDR1 MNHNY and CDR2 SVGAGI (reference sequence). This CDR3 contains 13 residues. Trimming left V 7 bases short and J 4 bases short, with 11 bases between. Here the CDR3 reads CASILNTNQPQHF. CDR3 DNA: TGTGCCAGCATCCTCAACACGAATCAGCCCCAGCATTTT.

This clonotype was observed many times. This beta chain slipped into a library made for alpha chains as a stray read, so its size is not meaningful. The V and J genes are TRBV4-3 and TRBJ1-2; TRBD1 agrees at 7 bases. CDR3 length: 15 amino acids. After removal of 4 bases from V and 6 bases from J, the junction contained 11 bases not matched to a gene. Germline V gene data show CDR1 as LGHNA and CDR2 as YSLEER. The CDR3 nucleotides read TGCGCCAGCAGCCGGGGGACAGCCTCGTCGGATGGCTACACCTTC. This codes for CASSRGTASSDGYTF.

This clonotype was recorded many times. Little can be read into the size of this beta chain, an off-target read in a library designed for alpha chains. The chain recombines TRBV2 with TRBJ2-7, with TRBD2 as a possible D gene (5 bases). This CDR3 has 14 amino acids. Trimming removed 11 bases at V and 2 bases at J, with 19 bases between. The V gene's germline CDR1 is SNHLY and CDR2 FYNNEI. The CDR3 loop reads CASSGKGFTYEQYF. The CDR3 DNA follows: TGTGCCTCTTCGGGGAAGGGATTTACCTACGAGCAGTACTTC.

This clonotype came up a few times. This may be a read error, as it is one base from a much larger clone. This beta chain represents an off-target read in a library built for alpha chains; its size is of limited meaning. The V gene is TRBV2, the J gene TRBJ2-7; D not resolved. V lost 7 bases, J lost 10 bases, and 17 bases lay in between. The CDR3 length is 12 residues. Per the germline V gene, CDR1 is SNHLY and CDR2 is FYNNEI. The DNA of the CDR3 is TGTGCCAGCAACCTCTTGTCGCTTCCTCAGTACTTC. Translating it yields CASNLLSLPQYF.

By share of the sample, this clonotype is medium-sized (0.01 to 0.1%). The size of this beta chain means little, since it is a stray read in a library made for alpha chains. In DNA, the CDR3 is TGCAGCGTTCCGCGACTAGCGGGTAAAGATACGCAGTATTTT. This translates into CSVPRLAGKDTQYF. The V call is TRBV29-1, the J call TRBJ2-3, with 10 bases identical to TRBD2. With 5 bases clipped from V and 5 bases from J, the junction kept 7 bases outside the gene matches. The CDR3 is 14 residues long. Per germline, CDR1 SQVTM and CDR2 ANQGSEA.

Sample share makes this clonotype medium-sized. The library was built for alpha chains, so this beta chain is an off-target read and its size means little. The V gene is TRBV29-1, the J gene TRBJ2-1, with TRBD2 identical over 9 bases. V lost 0 bases and J lost 5; bases outside the gene matches: 5. CDR3 length: 15 residues. Germline lookup yields CDR1 SQVTM and CDR2 ANQGSEA. This CDR3 is CSVEEWTSENNEQFF. CDR3 coding DNA: TGCAGCGTTGAAGAATGGACTAGCGAGAACAATGAGCAGTTCTTC.